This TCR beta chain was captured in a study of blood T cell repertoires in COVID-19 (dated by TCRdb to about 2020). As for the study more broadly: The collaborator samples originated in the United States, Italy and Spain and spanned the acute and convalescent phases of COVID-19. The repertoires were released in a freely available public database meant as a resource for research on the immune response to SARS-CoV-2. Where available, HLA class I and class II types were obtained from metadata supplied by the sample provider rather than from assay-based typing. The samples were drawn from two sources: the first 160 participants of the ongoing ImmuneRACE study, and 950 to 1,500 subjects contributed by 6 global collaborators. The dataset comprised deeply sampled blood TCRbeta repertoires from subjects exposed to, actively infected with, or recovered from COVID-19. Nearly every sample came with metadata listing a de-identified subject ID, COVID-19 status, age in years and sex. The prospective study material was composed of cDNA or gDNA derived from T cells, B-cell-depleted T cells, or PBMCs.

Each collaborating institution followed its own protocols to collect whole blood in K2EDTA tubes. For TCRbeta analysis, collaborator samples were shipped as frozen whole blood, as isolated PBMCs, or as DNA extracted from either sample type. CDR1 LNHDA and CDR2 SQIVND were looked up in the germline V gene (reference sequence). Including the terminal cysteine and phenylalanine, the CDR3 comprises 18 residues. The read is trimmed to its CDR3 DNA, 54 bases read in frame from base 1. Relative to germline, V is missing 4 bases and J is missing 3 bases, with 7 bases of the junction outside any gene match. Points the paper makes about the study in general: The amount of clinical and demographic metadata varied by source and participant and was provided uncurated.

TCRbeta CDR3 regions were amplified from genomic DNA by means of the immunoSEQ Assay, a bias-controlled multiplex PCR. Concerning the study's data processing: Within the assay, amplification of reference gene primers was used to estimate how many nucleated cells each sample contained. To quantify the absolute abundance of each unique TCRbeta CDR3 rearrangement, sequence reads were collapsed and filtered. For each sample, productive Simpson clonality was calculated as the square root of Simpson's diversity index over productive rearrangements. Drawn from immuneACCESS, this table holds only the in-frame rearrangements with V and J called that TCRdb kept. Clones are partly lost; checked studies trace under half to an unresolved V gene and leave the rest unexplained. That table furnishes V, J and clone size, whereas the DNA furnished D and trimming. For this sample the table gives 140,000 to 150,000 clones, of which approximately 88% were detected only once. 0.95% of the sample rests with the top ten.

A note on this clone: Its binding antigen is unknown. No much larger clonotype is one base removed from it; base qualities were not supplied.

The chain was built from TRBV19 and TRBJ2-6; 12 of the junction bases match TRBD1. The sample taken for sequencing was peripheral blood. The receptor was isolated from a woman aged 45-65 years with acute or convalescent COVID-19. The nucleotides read TGTGCCAGTAGTAAATCCGGGACAGGGGGCCATGGGGCCAACGTCCTGACTTTC. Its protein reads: CASSKSGTGGHGANVLTF.